This T cell receptor (beta chain) is from a study of blood T cell repertoires in COVID-19. Overall study: Collection of acute and convalescent COVID-19 samples took place in the United States, Italy and Spain. Sample material is recorded as cDNA or gDNA derived from T cells, B-cell-depleted T cells, or PBMCs.

The CDR3 spans 12 residues. V shed 3 bases and J 3 bases; nucleotides not matched to a gene: 0. Germline-derived CDR1 and CDR2 are GTSNPN and SVGIG (reference sequence). Authors' data handling: Reference gene primer amplification gave estimated nucleated cell counts. TCRdb's copy holds only in-frame clones and misses some; the assay was immunoSEQ multiplex PCR. V and J calls and clone size are as listed in that table; D and trimming were resolved from the DNA. The data show about 200,000 clones, roughly 88% seen once. The sequence was collected from a woman between 35 and 50 years old who had recovered from COVID-19. The V and J genes are TRBV30 and TRBJ1-1; 8 bases align to TRBD1. The sequenced sample was peripheral blood. The CDR3 is CAWRQGDTEAFF. CDR3 nucleotides: TGTGCCTGGAGACAGGGGGACACTGAAGCTTTCTTT.